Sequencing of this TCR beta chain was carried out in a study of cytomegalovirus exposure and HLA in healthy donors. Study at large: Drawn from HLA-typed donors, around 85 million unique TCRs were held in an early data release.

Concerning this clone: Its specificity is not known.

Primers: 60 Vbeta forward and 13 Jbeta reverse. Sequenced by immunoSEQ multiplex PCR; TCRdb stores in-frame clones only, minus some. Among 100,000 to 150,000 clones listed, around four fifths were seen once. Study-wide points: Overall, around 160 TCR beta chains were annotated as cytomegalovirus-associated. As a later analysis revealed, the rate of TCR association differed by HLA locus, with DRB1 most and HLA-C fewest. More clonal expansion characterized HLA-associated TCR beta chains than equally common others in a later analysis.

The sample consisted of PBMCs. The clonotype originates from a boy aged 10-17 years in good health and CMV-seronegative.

CDR3 coding DNA: TGTGCCAGCAGCGCCCCTGGACAGGGTTTCTATGGCTACACCTTC. Protein product: CASSAPGQGFYGYTF. V gene TRBV7-9 combines with J gene TRBJ1-2, with 8 nucleotides matching TRBD1. V trimming: 5 bases; J trimming: 4 bases; junction bases outside the gene matches: 9. The CDR3 spans 15 residues. From germline, CDR1 is SEHNR and CDR2 FQNEAQ (reference sequence). The full variable domain, rest sourced from reference TRBV7-9 and TRBJ1-2, is DTGVSQNPRHKITKRGQNVTFRCDPISEHNRLYWYRQTLGQGPEFLTYFQNEAQLEKSRLLSDRFSAERPKGSFSTLEIQRTEQGDSAMYLCASSAPGQGFYGYTFGSGTRLTVV.